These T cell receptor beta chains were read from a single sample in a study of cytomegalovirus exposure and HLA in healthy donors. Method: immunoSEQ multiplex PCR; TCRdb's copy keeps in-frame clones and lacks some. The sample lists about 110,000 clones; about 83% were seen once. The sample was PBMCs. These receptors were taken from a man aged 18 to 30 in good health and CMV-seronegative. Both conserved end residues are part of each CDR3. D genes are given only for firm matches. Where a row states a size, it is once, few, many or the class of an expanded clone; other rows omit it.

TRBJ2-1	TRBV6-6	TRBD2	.	CASSTVLAGGGNEQFF	TGTGCCAGCAGTACCGTACTAGCGGGAGGTGGAAATGAGCAGTTCTTC
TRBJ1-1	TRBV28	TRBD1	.	CASVLPWDRGTEAFF	TGTGCCAGCGTATTACCTTGGGACAGGGGCACTGAAGCTTTCTTT
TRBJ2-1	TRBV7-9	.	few	CASSPPYDEQFF	TGTGCCAGCAGCCCCCCTTATGATGAGCAGTTCTTC
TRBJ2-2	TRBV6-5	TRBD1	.	CASSSGQGVAGELFF	TGTGCCAGCAGTTCCGGACAGGGCGTAGCCGGGGAGCTGTTTTTT
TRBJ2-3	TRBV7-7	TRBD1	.	CASSRSTGGSTDTQYF	TGTGCTAGCAGCCGCAGTACAGGGGGTAGTACAGATACGCAGTATTTT
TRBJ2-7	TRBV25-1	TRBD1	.	CASSEPTGRAIERYF	TGTGCCAGCAGTGAACCGACAGGGAGAGCTATCGAGCGGTACTTC
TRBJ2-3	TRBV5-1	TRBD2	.	CASSRGTSGRATDTQYF	TGCGCCAGCAGTCGGGGGACTAGCGGGAGGGCAACAGATACGCAGTATTTT
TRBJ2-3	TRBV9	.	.	CASSVTAPRGTQYF	TGTGCCAGCAGCGTAACCGCCCCGCGAGGTACGCAGTATTTT
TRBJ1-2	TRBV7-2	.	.	CASSTDQRYGYTF	TGTGCCAGCAGCACCGACCAGCGCTATGGCTACACCTTC
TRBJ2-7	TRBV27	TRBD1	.	CASSFGDSSYEQYF	TGTGCCAGCAGTTTCGGGGACAGCTCCTACGAGCAGTACTTC
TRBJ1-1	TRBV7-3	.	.	CASRSGGRSTEAFF	TGTGCCAGCAGATCCGGGGGGCGCAGTACTGAAGCTTTCTTT
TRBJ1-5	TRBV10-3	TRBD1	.	CAIIKGAGGAGNQPQHF	TGTGCCATCATTAAGGGGGCAGGGGGCGCGGGCAATCAGCCCCAGCATTTT
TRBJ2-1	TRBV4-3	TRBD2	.	CASSQEELAGGEQFF	TGCGCCAGCAGCCAAGAAGAACTAGCGGGGGGTGAGCAGTTCTTC
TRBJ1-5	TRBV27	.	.	CASSFTGRNQPQHF	TGTGCCAGCAGTTTTACAGGGCGCAATCAGCCCCAGCATTTT
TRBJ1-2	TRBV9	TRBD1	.	CASSVGGDRGGYGYTF	TGTGCCAGCAGCGTAGGCGGGGACAGGGGGGGATATGGCTACACCTTC
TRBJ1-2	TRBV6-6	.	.	CASSHTPNYGYTF	TGTGCCAGCAGCCACACCCCGAACTATGGCTACACCTTC
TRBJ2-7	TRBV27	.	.	CASSFSSGVGEQYF	TGTGCCAGCAGTTTTTCGTCGGGGGTTGGGGAGCAGTACTTC
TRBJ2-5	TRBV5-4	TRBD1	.	CASSYARGRGETQYF	TGTGCCAGCAGCTACGCAAGGGGGCGCGGGGAGACCCAGTACTTC
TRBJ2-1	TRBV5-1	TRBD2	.	CASSASPSGRAGNEQFF	TGCGCCAGCAGCGCATCTCCTAGCGGGAGGGCCGGTAATGAGCAGTTCTTC
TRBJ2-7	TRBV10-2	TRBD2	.	CASSGGDYQTYEQYF	TGCGCCAGCAGTGGGGGGGACTACCAAACCTACGAGCAGTACTTC
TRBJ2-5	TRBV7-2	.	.	CASRAEGKETQYF	TGTGCCAGCAGGGCGGAGGGAAAAGAGACCCAGTACTTC
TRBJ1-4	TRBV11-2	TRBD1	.	CASSLGTGVEKLFF	TGTGCCAGCAGCTTAGGGACAGGGGTTGAAAAACTGTTTTTT
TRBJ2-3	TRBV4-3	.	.	CASSQVRRDTQYF	TGCGCCAGCAGCCAAGTGAGGAGAGATACGCAGTATTTT
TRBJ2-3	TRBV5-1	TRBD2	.	CASSYGLAGTSDTQYF	TGCGCCAGCAGCTACGGACTAGCGGGGACCTCAGATACGCAGTATTTT
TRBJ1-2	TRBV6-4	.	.	CASSEAKQGIYGYTF	TGTGCCAGCAGTGAAGCGAAACAGGGCATCTATGGCTACACCTTC
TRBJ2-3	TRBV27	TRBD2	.	CATKRGDTQYF	TGTGCCACCAAGCGGGGAGATACGCAGTATTTT
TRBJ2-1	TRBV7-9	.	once	CASSFQGRGDEQFF	TGTGCCAGCAGCTTTCAGGGCAGGGGCGATGAGCAGTTCTTC